The 30 T cell receptor beta chains presented below share a single source sample, sequenced in a study of blood T cells in healthy people across ages. Alongside a J-beta primer mix, a sample-barcoded 5' primer served in a second PCR lasting about 7 to 12 cycles. Using its own MiXCR run on the 5' RACE reads, TCRdb lists one record per CDR3 protein. Here the sample spans 500,000 to 650,000 distinct CDR3 sequences, roughly a quarter being singletons. This sample also appeared in a second study, on T cells of mothers and their children.

The sequenced sample was blood. The receptor source for this set is a boy between 2 and 15 years old in good health.

V gene TRBV20-1 combines with J gene TRBJ2-7; 7 bases match TRBD2. This CDR3 spans 13 amino acids. The ends lost 6 bases at V and 2 bases at J; junction bases unmatched: 7. Germline V CDR1 and CDR2: DFQATT, SNEGSKA (reference sequence). The CDR3 nucleotides are TGCAGTGCCCACTCCGGGACTACCTACGAGCAGTACTTC. Translation: CSAHSGTTYEQYF.

This chain links TRBV29-1 with TRBJ2-3; perhaps D is TRBD1 or TRBD2 (6 bases each). This CDR3 comprises 14 residues. CDR1 SQVTM and CDR2 ANQGSEA come from the germline V gene. The V gene lost 6 bases and the J gene lost 4 bases, with 17 bases spanning the gap. The CDR3 loop is CSVERDGGADTQYF. CDR3 in DNA: TGCAGCGTGGAGAGGGACGGGGGCGCAGATACGCAGTATTTT.

V and J are TRBV7-2 and TRBJ2-4; 8 bases are a match to TRBD2. Trimming took 3 bases from V and 5 from J; bases not matched to a gene: 9. Germline V gene lookup returns CDR1 SGHTA and CDR2 FQGNSA. The CDR3 sequence is 16 residues long. The CDR3 DNA reads as TGTGCCAGCAGCTTCGGTAGCGGGACCTGGGAAAACATTCAGTACTTC. The encoded protein is CASSFGSGTWENIQYF.

The chain combines TRBV2 with TRBJ1-3; 9 bases are shared with TRBD1. Per germline, CDR1 SNHLY and CDR2 FYNNEI. J was trimmed by 0 bases and V by 2 bases; bases with no gene match: 8. CDR3 length equals 18 residues. CDR3 loop: CASSEQGTGTLSGNTIYF. DNA for the CDR3: TGTGCCAGCAGTGAACAGGGGACAGGGACCCTCTCTGGAAACACCATATATTTT.

This clonotype was seen ten or more times. The V call is TRBV15, the J call TRBJ2-2; 8 bases agree with TRBD2. Germline V gene data show CDR1 as LNHNV and CDR2 as YYDKDF (reference sequence). Trimming removed 1 base from V and 4 bases from J; junction bases left unmatched: 14. This CDR3 is 19 amino acids long. The CDR3 bases are TGTGCCACCAGCAGAGCTTCCCAAGGGGCGGGAGGAGGCACCGGGGAGCTGTTTTTT. Its translation is CATSRASQGAGGGTGELFF.

The J gene is TRBJ1-1, the V gene TRBV2; D not certain. The CDR3 runs 16 residues. CDR1 is SNHLY, CDR2 FYNNEI, per germline. The V end was cut by 6 bases, the J end by 1 base, with 18 bases between. CDR3 DNA sequence: TGTGCCAGCAGCGCTCCACTTGACCGGGCGAACACTGAAGCTTTCTTT. It yields the protein CASSAPLDRANTEAFF.

The CDR3 protein is CASSLLEGSGTEAFF. The CDR3 DNA reads as TGTGCCAGCAGTTTATTGGAAGGGTCAGGCACTGAAGCTTTCTTT. The chain couples TRBV12-3 or TRBV12-4 to TRBJ1-1; D ambiguous. CDR3 length: 15 residues. V was shortened by 2 bases and J by 4 bases, with 14 bases between the two germline ends.

The J gene is TRBJ1-4, the V gene TRBV5-1; TRBD1 might be the D (5 bases). This CDR3 spans 14 amino acids. V lost 4 bases and J lost 8, with 15 bases in between. The germline CDR1 and CDR2 sequences are SGHRS and YFSETQ. Here the CDR3 DNA reads TGCGCCAGCAGCACAACTCCGGGACGGGAAAAACTGTTTTTT. This sequence encodes CASSTTPGREKLFF. The full variable domain, rest sourced from reference TRBV5-1 and TRBJ1-4, is KAGVTQTPRYLIKTRGQQVTLSCSPISGHRSVSWYQQTPGQGLQFLFEYFSETQRNKGNFPGRFSGRQFSNSRSEMNVSTLELGDSALYLCASSTTPGREKLFFGSGTQLSVL.

J is TRBJ2-2 and V is TRBV6-6, with D perhaps matching TRBD1 (6 bases). Germline CDR1 reads MNHNY; CDR2 reads SVGAGI (reference sequence). Trimming stripped 8 bases from V and 6 bases from J, with 22 bases between. CDR3 length: 16 residues. In nucleotides, the CDR3 is TGTGCCAGCGGATCCTCCGGGACACCAGGGCCCGGGGAGCTGTTTTTT. Its translation: CASGSSGTPGPGELFF.

V usage is TRBV12-3 or TRBV12-4 and J usage is TRBJ1-2; 7 bases are shared with TRBD1. The CDR3 length is 13 residues. V gave up 4 bases and J gave up 4 bases; unmatched junction bases: 3. CDR3 residues: CASSYRGGYGYTF. The CDR3, as DNA: TGTGCCAGCAGTTACAGGGGAGGCTATGGCTACACCTTC.

This clonotype appeared once. The chain combines TRBV7-2 with TRBJ2-1, with 8 bases aligning to TRBD2. The CDR3 runs 16 residues. J was trimmed by 9 bases and V by 4 bases; bases with no gene match: 14. Germline V gene data show CDR1 as SGHTA and CDR2 as FQGNSA. The CDR3 sequence: CASSSPSAAGVGEQFF. The CDR3 region has the DNA TGTGCCAGCAGCTCCCCATCTGCAGCGGGAGTTGGTGAGCAGTTCTTC.

V usage is TRBV20-1 and J usage is TRBJ1-3; D gene ambiguous. The CDR3 extends over 13 amino acids. V was clipped by 1 base and J by 8 bases, with 12 bases between them. CDR1 is DFQATT, CDR2 SNEGSKA, per germline (reference sequence). CDR3 sequence: CSARGSVQDTIYF. The CDR3 coding sequence is TGCAGTGCTAGAGGATCCGTTCAAGACACCATATATTTT.

This clonotype came up a few times. An end of the junction does not agree with germline; a read error may underlie this. The chain couples TRBV7-2 to TRBJ1-2; the D gene is possibly TRBD1 (6 bases). The CDR3 has 15 amino acids. Germline V gene data show CDR1 as SGHTA and CDR2 as FQGNSA. CDR3 in amino acids: CASSGGHYFNHGYTF. The CDR3 DNA follows: TGTGCCAGCAGCGGGGGACACTACTTTAACCATGGCTACACCTTC.

This clonotype was detected only a few times. The CDR3 reads CASSLEERSPLHF. CDR3 DNA sequence: TGTGCCAGCAGCTTAGAAGAGCGGTCACCCCTCCACTTT. This chain joins TRBV7-9 and TRBJ1-6; unclear D gene. The germline gives CDR1 SEHNR, CDR2 FQNEAQ (reference sequence). This CDR3 spans 13 amino acids. V lost 1 base and J 10 bases, leaving 8 bases between the germline ends.

This clonotype was found a few times. The chain links TRBV9 to TRBJ2-1, with 7 bases lining up with TRBD2. Germline trimming cut 0 bases from V and 8 bases from J; bases unmatched to any gene: 8. The germline gives CDR1 SGDLS, CDR2 YYNGEE. This CDR3 region has 15 residues. The CDR3 coding sequence is TGTGCCAGCAGCGTAGCCTGGCGGGGGTCGGATGAGCAGTTCTTC. It encodes CASSVAWRGSDEQFF.

The chain employs TRBV12-3 or TRBV12-4 and TRBJ2-3; a weak D match, TRBD2 (6 bases). Trimming stripped 5 bases from V and 6 bases from J, with 18 bases between. The CDR3 is made up of 15 amino acids. CDR3 residues: CASSAWDSRWDTQYF. In nucleotides, the CDR3 is TGTGCCAGCAGTGCATGGGACTCCAGGTGGGATACGCAGTATTTT.

This clonotype was seen a few times. CDR3 region: CASTNYEQFF. In DNA form, the CDR3 reads TGTGCCAGCACAAACTATGAGCAGTTCTTC. The J gene is TRBJ2-5, the V gene TRBV7-9; D is unclear. TRBJ2-1 explains the end of the DNA better; the J call may be wrong. Germline V gene sequence: CDR1 SEHNR, CDR2 FQNEAQ (reference sequence). The CDR3 has 10 amino acids.

This clonotype was detected a few times. The chain joins TRBV7-3 to TRBJ2-3; the D gene could be TRBD1 or TRBD2 (5 bases each). Trimming cost V 5 bases and J 0 bases, with 12 bases left between them. Germline CDR1 SGHTA, CDR2 FQGTGA. CDR3 length: 15 residues. CDR3 amino acids: CASSPGASSTDTQYF. In nucleotides, the CDR3 is TGTGCCAGCAGCCCCGGGGCCTCTAGCACAGATACGCAGTATTTT.

Details on this clonotype: One end of the junction varies from germline; a read error may be responsible. The V call is TRBV4-1, the J call TRBJ2-7, with 11 bases identical to TRBD2. This CDR3 spans 15 amino acids. CDR1 is MGHRA, CDR2 YSYEKL, per germline. CDR3 protein: CANSPRLAGTYEQYF. The CDR3, as DNA: TGCGCCAACAGCCCACGACTAGCGGGGACCTACGAGCAGTACTTC.

V and J are TRBV20-1 and TRBJ1-5; D call uncertain. From germline, CDR1 is DFQATT and CDR2 SNEGSKA (reference sequence). With 1 base removed from V and 5 bases from J, the gap between germline ends came to 9 bases. This CDR3 is 13 amino acids long. CDR3 sequence: CSARGEGDQPQHF. The DNA of the CDR3 is TGCAGTGCTAGAGGGGAGGGAGATCAGCCCCAGCATTTT.

V is TRBV29-1 and J is TRBJ2-7; 13 positions agree with TRBD2. V lost 7 bases, J lost 2 bases, and 5 bases stayed unmatched. CDR3 length equals 14 residues. Looked up from germline, CDR1 is SQVTM and CDR2 is ANQGSEA. In DNA form, the CDR3 reads TGCAGCGCAGCCGGGACTAGCGGGGCCTACGAGCAGTACTTC. This gives the protein CSAAGTSGAYEQYF.

This chain joins TRBV27 and TRBJ1-6, with no clear D. CDR1 MNHEY and CDR2 SMNVEV come from the germline V gene (reference sequence). CDR3 length equals 16 residues. Trimming left V 4 bases short and J 3 bases short, with 13 bases between. The DNA of the CDR3 is TGTGCCAGCAGTTCCGAGGGTCCCCGCTATAATTCACCCCTCCACTTT. Protein sequence: CASSSEGPRYNSPLHF.

This clonotype was counted ten times or more. The V and J genes are TRBV20-1 and TRBJ2-3, with a possible D match to TRBD2 (5 bases). The CDR3 spans 15 residues. Germline CDR1 DFQATT, CDR2 SNEGSKA (reference sequence). The V end lost 1 base, the J end lost 5 bases, and 16 bases lay between the germline ends. CDR3 protein: CSARGTSQVRDTQYF. The CDR3 region has the DNA TGCAGTGCTAGAGGTACTAGTCAAGTAAGAGATACGCAGTATTTT.

The rearrangement joins TRBV5-1 to TRBJ1-1, with 10 bases fitting TRBD1. Germline trimming cut 5 bases from V and 3 bases from J; bases unmatched to any gene: 7. Germline-derived CDR1 and CDR2 are SGHRS and YFSETQ. The CDR3 runs 15 residues. The CDR3 sequence: CASRETGGEDTEAFF. The CDR3 DNA reads as TGCGCCAGCAGGGAGACAGGGGGCGAGGACACTGAAGCTTTCTTT. Looking up the rest from reference TRBV5-1 and TRBJ1-1 gives the full variable domain: KAGVTQTPRYLIKTRGQQVTLSCSPISGHRSVSWYQQTPGQGLQFLFEYFSETQRNKGNFPGRFSGRQFSNSRSEMNVSTLELGDSALYLCASRETGGEDTEAFFGQGTRLTVV.

The rearrangement uses TRBV7-9 and TRBJ2-1, with 12 bases lining up with TRBD2. V was clipped by 4 bases and J by 6 bases; unmatched bases: 7. This CDR3 spans 16 amino acids. Germline V lookup: CDR1 SEHNR, CDR2 FQNEAQ (reference sequence). The chain's CDR3 is CASSSGLAGTSNEQFF. CDR3 DNA sequence: TGTGCCAGCAGCTCTGGACTAGCGGGGACTTCCAATGAGCAGTTCTTC.

The J gene is TRBJ2-5, the V gene TRBV6-5; the D gene is possibly TRBD1 (5 bases). V was shortened by 3 bases and J by 5 bases, with 13 bases between the two germline ends. CDR3 length equals 14 residues. Germline CDR1 and CDR2: MNHEY and SVGAGI. The CDR3: CASSYDQGRETQYF. The CDR3 DNA reads as TGTGCCAGCAGTTATGATCAGGGCAGGGAGACCCAGTACTTC.

CDR3 nucleotides: TGTGCCAGCAGCATGGGACAGGGGTTTCCGACTAATGAAAAACTGTTTTTT. It specifies CASSMGQGFPTNEKLFF. The chain is built from TRBV7-8 and TRBJ1-4, with TRBD1 identical over 10 bases. Germline V gene sequence: CDR1 SGHVS, CDR2 FQNEAQ. The V gene end was trimmed by 5 bases and the J gene end by 2 bases; junction bases not matched to a gene: 8. There are 17 residues in the CDR3.

This clonotype showed up just a few times. This chain joins TRBV12-3 or TRBV12-4 and TRBJ1-2; D is unclear. The CDR3 spans 12 residues. The ends were cut back, 3 bases at V and 8 bases at J, with 10 bases in the middle. The CDR3: CASSFGSTGYTF. DNA for the CDR3: TGTGCCAGCAGTTTTGGGAGTACCGGCTACACCTTC.

This chain links TRBV20-1 with TRBJ1-3, with D possibly matching TRBD1 (5 bases). This CDR3 spans 16 amino acids. The V gene's germline CDR1 is DFQATT and CDR2 SNEGSKA (reference sequence). V was pared by 3 bases and J by 0 bases, with 15 bases between. CDR3 bases: TGCAGTGCTAGGACGACAGTTGGTAGCTCTGGAAACACCATATATTTT. It encodes CSARTTVGSSGNTIYF.

This chain links TRBV7-2 with TRBJ2-7; TRBD2 is a possible D gene (6 bases). V was pared by 1 base and J by 7 bases, with 11 bases between. Germline CDR1 SGHTA, CDR2 FQGNSA. This CDR3 comprises 13 residues. DNA of the CDR3: TGTGCCAGCAGCTTAGGACTAGTCTCGGAGCAGTACTTC. Its translation is CASSLGLVSEQYF.